The 20 T cell receptor beta chains in this list originate from one sample, sequenced in a study of cytomegalovirus exposure and HLA in healthy donors. The primer mix had 60 Vbeta and 13 Jbeta primers. The protocol was immunoSEQ multiplex PCR, while the TCRdb copy is restricted to in-frame clones and leaves out a portion. This sample has about 130,000 clones, with around 78% found just once. The sample comprised PBMCs. Every receptor here comes from a man aged 60 to 69 in good health and CMV-seropositive.

The V call is TRBV11-1, the J call TRBJ1-2; maybe TRBD1 (5 bases). Trimming shortened V by 5 bases and J by 7 bases, and 14 bases separated the two germline ends. This CDR3 is built from 13 residues. CDR1 and CDR2 (germline): SGHAT, FQDESV (reference sequence). The CDR3 spells CASSAALGVGYTF. The CDR3 bases are TGTGCCAGCAGCGCCGCCTTAGGGGTTGGCTACACCTTC.

V gene TRBV18 combines with J gene TRBJ1-1; D possibly corresponds to TRBD1 (5 bases). CDR3 length: 14 residues. Per germline, CDR1 KGHSH and CDR2 LQKENI. Trimming cost V 2 bases and J 5 bases, with 12 bases left between them. The CDR3 sequence is CASSPTGGETEAFF. The DNA of the CDR3 is TGTGCCAGCTCACCAACCGGGGGTGAGACTGAAGCTTTCTTT.

The genes are TRBV5-1 and TRBJ2-7, with 7 bases fitting TRBD1. The CDR3 loop spans 15 amino acids. Germline lookup yields CDR1 SGHRS and CDR2 YFSETQ. V was pared by 7 bases and J by 2 bases, with 12 bases of the junction left unmatched. The chain's CDR3 is CASLDPGQATYEQYF. The CDR3 nucleotides are TGCGCCAGCCTGGATCCCGGACAGGCGACCTACGAGCAGTACTTC.

V gene TRBV6-5 combines with J gene TRBJ2-1; D is uncertain. The CDR3 spans 13 residues. V was clipped by 6 bases and J by 7 bases, with 13 bases between them. The germline CDR1 and CDR2 sequences are MNHEY and SVGAGI. The CDR3: CASSPNRENEQFF. For the CDR3, the DNA is TGTGCCAGCAGCCCGAATCGTGAGAATGAGCAGTTCTTC.

The V call is TRBV5-1, the J call TRBJ2-1, with 8 bases aligning to TRBD1. This CDR3 comprises 15 residues. In germline, CDR1 is SGHRS, CDR2 YFSETQ. V shed 0 bases, J shed 2 bases, and the junction held 1 base outside the gene matches. In DNA form, the CDR3 reads TGCGCCAGCAGCTTGGGGACAGGGACCTACAATGAGCAGTTCTTC. It yields the protein CASSLGTGTYNEQFF.

This clone was picked up a small number of times. The chain recombines TRBV19 with TRBJ1-6, with TRBD1 identical over 8 bases. The CDR3 covers 16 residues. CDR1 and CDR2 (germline): LNHDA, SQIVND (reference sequence). The V and J ends lost 4 bases and 10 bases, in that order; junction bases with no gene match: 12. CDR3 sequence reads: CASSTPRTGLGSPLHF. The CDR3, as DNA: TGTGCCAGTAGTACCCCACGGACAGGGCTCGGGTCACCCCTCCACTTT.

The J gene is TRBJ2-7, the V gene TRBV5-5, with 11 bases fitting TRBD2. CDR1 is SGHKS, CDR2 YYEKEE, per germline (reference sequence). V was clipped by 0 bases and J by 8 bases; unmatched bases: 7. The CDR3 has 15 amino acids. The CDR3 protein is CASSLALTSGGKQYF. In nucleotides, the CDR3 is TGTGCCAGCAGCTTGGCCCTCACTAGCGGGGGAAAGCAGTACTTC.

This clone showed up many times. The chain employs TRBV5-1 and TRBJ1-1, with 7 bases matching TRBD1. The V gene end was trimmed by 4 bases and the J gene end by 1 base; junction bases not matched to a gene: 10. The CDR3 runs to 16 residues. CDR1 and CDR2 from the germline V gene are SGHRS and YFSETQ. The CDR3 here is CASSPLPAGGNTEAFF. CDR3 DNA sequence: TGCGCCAGCAGCCCTTTACCGGCAGGGGGGAACACTGAAGCTTTCTTT.

The chain employs TRBV4-1 and TRBJ1-4; D uncertain. Germline lookup yields CDR1 MGHRA and CDR2 YSYEKL. The CDR3 totals 16 residues. Trimming stripped 4 bases from V and 0 bases from J, with 12 bases between. The CDR3 DNA reads TGCGCCAGCAGCCCCCGGAGGGTAGCAACTAATGAAAAACTGTTTTTT. Translated: CASSPRRVATNEKLFF.

The J gene is TRBJ2-6, the V gene TRBV6-4, with unresolved D. The germline V gene encodes CDR1 MRHNA and CDR2 SNTAGT. This CDR3 has 16 amino acids. The ends were cut back, 0 bases at V and 0 bases at J, with 6 bases in the middle. CDR3 protein: CASSDSRYSGANVLTF. DNA of the CDR3: TGTGCCAGCAGTGACTCGAGATACTCTGGGGCCAACGTCCTGACTTTC.

The CDR3 DNA sequence: TGTGCCAGCAGTTTCGACCCGACAGTCGTGAACACTGAAGCTTTCTTT. Its protein product is CASSFDPTVVNTEAFF. V and J are TRBV6-5 and TRBJ1-1, with a tentative D call TRBD1 (5 bases). CDR3 size: 16 residues. The V gene's germline CDR1 is MNHEY and CDR2 SVGAGI. The V end lost 4 bases, the J end lost 0 bases, and 15 bases lay between the germline ends.

The chain couples TRBV19 to TRBJ1-5; unclear D gene. Germline CDR1 and CDR2: LNHDA and SQIVND (reference sequence). This CDR3 is 15 amino acids long. Trimming pared 5 bases from V and 2 bases from J, leaving 13 bases between. In DNA form, the CDR3 reads TGTGCCAGTAGTGCGGAAGGGAGGCGCAATCAGCCCCAGCATTTT. As protein: CASSAEGRRNQPQHF.

This clone was seen only a few times. The V call is TRBV6-1, the J call TRBJ1-1; no reliable D call. The CDR3 has 15 amino acids. Germline assignment: CDR1 MNHNS and CDR2 SASEGT. V lost 1 base, J lost 2 bases, and 11 bases lay in between. Here the CDR3 reads CASSEEGGRNTEAFF. The DNA for the CDR3 is TGTGCCAGCAGTGAAGAGGGAGGTAGAAACACTGAAGCTTTCTTT.

The chain combines TRBV13 with TRBJ2-2; 8 bases align to TRBD2. The J segment lost 2 bases and the V segment lost 4 bases, leaving 3 bases of the junction unmatched. The germline gives CDR1 PRHDT, CDR2 FYEKMQ (reference sequence). The CDR3 consists of 15 residues. This CDR3 reads CASSSGGLNTGELFF. The CDR3 nucleotides read TGTGCCAGCAGCTCGGGGGGGCTTAACACCGGGGAGCTGTTTTTT. Drawing the rest from reference TRBV13 and TRBJ2-2, the complete variable domain is AAGVIQSPRHLIKEKRETATLKCYPIPRHDTVYWYQQGPGQDPQFLISFYEKMQSDKGSIPDRFSAQQFSDYHSELNMSSLELGDSALYFCASSSGGLNTGELFFGEGSRLTVL.

V usage is TRBV4-1 and J usage is TRBJ2-1; 11 nucleotides match TRBD2. Germline CDR1 MGHRA, CDR2 YSYEKL. J was trimmed by 3 bases and V by 2 bases; bases with no gene match: 3. This CDR3 region has 16 residues. As DNA, the CDR3 is TGCGCCAGCAGCCAATCTAGCGGGGGGATCTACAATGAGCAGTTCTTC. Protein product: CASSQSSGGIYNEQFF.

The chain employs TRBV7-9 and TRBJ2-2; TRBD1 agrees at 11 bases. Germline V CDR1 and CDR2: SEHNR, FQNEAQ (reference sequence). Losses at the gene ends were 5 bases for V and 5 bases for J; bases not matched to a gene: 7. This CDR3 spans 16 amino acids. Here the CDR3 reads CASSHPGQGGTGELFF. The CDR3 DNA sequence: TGTGCCAGCAGCCATCCGGGACAGGGGGGAACCGGGGAGCTGTTTTTT.

Turning to this clone: The junction does not match germline at one end; this may be a read error. The rearrangement uses TRBV9 and TRBJ2-3; the match to TRBD2 covers 10 bases. Germline CDR1 SGDLS, CDR2 YYNGEE. The CDR3 covers 16 residues. CDR3 loop: CASSPLAGGPTYTQYF. The CDR3 DNA is TGTGCCAGCAGCCCCTTAGCGGGGGGCCCCACATATACGCAGTATTTT.

The rearrangement joins TRBV5-1 to TRBJ1-1; the match to TRBD1 covers 9 bases. The CDR3 has 15 residues. From germline, CDR1 is SGHRS and CDR2 YFSETQ. V was pared by 4 bases and J by 3 bases, with 7 bases of the junction left unmatched. The CDR3 region has the DNA TGCGCCAGCAGCCTGGGACAGGGTGGGCACACTGAAGCTTTCTTT. It is translated as CASSLGQGGHTEAFF.

This chain links TRBV28 with TRBJ2-1; D is uncertain. The length of the CDR3 is 13 residues. The V and J ends lost 6 bases and 9 bases respectively, with 15 bases between them. Germline V CDR1 and CDR2: MDHEN, SYDVKM. The CDR3 sequence is CASSPALLSEQFF. Here the CDR3 DNA reads TGTGCCAGCAGCCCTGCCTTGTTGAGTGAGCAGTTCTTC. The complete variable domain, with remaining parts taken from reference TRBV28 and TRBJ2-1, reads DVKVTQSSRYLVKRTGEKVFLECVQDMDHENMFWYRQDPGLGLRLIYFSYDVKMKEKGDIPEGYSVSREKKERFSLILESASTNQTSMYLCASSPALLSEQFFGPGTRLTVL.

The chain couples TRBV5-4 to TRBJ2-5; 9 bases line up with TRBD2. CDR3 size: 12 residues. Trimming cost V 5 bases and J 13 bases; bases outside gene matches: 9. Per germline, CDR1 SGHNT and CDR2 YYREEE (reference sequence). The CDR3 is CASSLTSGRWYF. The CDR3 nucleotides are TGTGCCAGCAGTTTGACTAGCGGCCGTTGGTACTTC.